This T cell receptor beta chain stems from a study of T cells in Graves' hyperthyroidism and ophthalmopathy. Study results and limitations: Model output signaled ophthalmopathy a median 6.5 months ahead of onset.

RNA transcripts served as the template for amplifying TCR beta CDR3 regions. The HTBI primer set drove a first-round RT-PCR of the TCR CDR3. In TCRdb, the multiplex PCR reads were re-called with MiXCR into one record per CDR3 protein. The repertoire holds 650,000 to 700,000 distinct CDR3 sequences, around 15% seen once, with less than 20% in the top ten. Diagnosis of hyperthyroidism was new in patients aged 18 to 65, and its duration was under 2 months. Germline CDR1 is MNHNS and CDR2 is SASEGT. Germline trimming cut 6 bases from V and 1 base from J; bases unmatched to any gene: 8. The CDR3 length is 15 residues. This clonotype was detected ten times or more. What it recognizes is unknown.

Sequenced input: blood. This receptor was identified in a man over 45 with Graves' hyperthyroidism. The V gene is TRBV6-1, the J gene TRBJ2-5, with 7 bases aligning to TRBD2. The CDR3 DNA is TGTGCCAGCAGGCCTCATACTAGCGCCCAAGAGACCCAGTACTTC. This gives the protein CASRPHTSAQETQYF.